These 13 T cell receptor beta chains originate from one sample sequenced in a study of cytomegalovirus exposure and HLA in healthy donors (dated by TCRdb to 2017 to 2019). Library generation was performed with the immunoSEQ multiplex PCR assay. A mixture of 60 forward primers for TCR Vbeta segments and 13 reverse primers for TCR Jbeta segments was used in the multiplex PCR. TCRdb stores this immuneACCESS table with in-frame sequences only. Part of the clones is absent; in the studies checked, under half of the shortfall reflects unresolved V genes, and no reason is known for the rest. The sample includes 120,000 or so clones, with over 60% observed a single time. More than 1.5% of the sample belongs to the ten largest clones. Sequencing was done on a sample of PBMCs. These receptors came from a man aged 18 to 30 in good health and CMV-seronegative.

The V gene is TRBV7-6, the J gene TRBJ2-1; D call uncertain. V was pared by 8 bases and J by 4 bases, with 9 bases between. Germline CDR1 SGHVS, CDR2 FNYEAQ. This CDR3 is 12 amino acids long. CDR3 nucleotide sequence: TGTGCCAGCGGTGACACTTACAATGAGCAGTTCTTC. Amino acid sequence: CASGDTYNEQFF.

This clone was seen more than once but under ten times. The CDR3, as DNA: TGTGCCAGCAGCTTAGAATTGCGGGGAAGCACAGATACGCAGTATTTT. Protein: CASSLELRGSTDTQYF. This chain connects TRBV7-6 to TRBJ2-3, with a weak D call TRBD2 (6 bases). This CDR3 has 16 residues. Germline V gene sequence: CDR1 SGHVS, CDR2 FNYEAQ. V lost 1 base and J lost 0, with 11 bases in between.

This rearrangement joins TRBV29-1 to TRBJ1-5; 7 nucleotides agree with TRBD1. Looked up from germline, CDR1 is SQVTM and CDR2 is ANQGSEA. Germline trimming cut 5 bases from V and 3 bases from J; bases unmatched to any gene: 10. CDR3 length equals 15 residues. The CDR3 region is CSVKIGGEVNQPQHF. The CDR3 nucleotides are TGCAGCGTTAAAATAGGGGGCGAGGTCAATCAGCCCCAGCATTTT.

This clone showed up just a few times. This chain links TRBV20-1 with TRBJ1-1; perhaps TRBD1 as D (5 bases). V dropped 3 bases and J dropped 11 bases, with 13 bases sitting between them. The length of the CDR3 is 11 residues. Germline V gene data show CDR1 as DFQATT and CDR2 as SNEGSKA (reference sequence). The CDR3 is CSARVQGGAFF. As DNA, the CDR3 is TGCAGTGCTAGGGTCCAGGGTGGGGCTTTCTTT.

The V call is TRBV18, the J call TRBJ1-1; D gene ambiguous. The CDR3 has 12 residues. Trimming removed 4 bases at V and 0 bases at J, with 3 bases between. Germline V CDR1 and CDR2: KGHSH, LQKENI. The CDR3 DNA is TGTGCCAGCTCACTCTTGAACACTGAAGCTTTCTTT. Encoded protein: CASSLLNTEAFF.

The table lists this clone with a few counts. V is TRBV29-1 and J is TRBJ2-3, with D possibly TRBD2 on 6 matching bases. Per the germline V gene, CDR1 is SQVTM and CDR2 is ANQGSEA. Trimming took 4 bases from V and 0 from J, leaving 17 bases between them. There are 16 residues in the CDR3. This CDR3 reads CSVVGTVSGSTDTQYF. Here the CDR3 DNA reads TGCAGCGTTGTAGGAACCGTCAGCGGGAGCACAGATACGCAGTATTTT.

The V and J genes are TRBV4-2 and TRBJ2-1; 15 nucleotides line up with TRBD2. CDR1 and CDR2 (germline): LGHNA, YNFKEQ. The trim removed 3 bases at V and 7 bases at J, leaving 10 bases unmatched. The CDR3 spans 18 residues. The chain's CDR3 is CASSHIRGLAGGGNEQFF. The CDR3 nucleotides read TGTGCCAGCAGCCACATACGCGGACTAGCGGGAGGGGGTAATGAGCAGTTCTTC.

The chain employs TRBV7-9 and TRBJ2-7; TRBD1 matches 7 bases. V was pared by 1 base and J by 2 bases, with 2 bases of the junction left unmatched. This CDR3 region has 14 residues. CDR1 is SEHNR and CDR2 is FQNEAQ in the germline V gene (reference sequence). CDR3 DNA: TGTGCCAGCAGCTTAGGACAGGGAGCCTACGAGCAGTACTTC. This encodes CASSLGQGAYEQYF.

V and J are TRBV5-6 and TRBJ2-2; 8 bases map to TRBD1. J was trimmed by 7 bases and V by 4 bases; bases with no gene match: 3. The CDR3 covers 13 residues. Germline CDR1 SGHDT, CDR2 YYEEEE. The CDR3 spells CASSRTGGGELFF. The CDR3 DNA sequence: TGTGCCAGCAGCAGAACAGGGGGCGGGGAGCTGTTTTTT.

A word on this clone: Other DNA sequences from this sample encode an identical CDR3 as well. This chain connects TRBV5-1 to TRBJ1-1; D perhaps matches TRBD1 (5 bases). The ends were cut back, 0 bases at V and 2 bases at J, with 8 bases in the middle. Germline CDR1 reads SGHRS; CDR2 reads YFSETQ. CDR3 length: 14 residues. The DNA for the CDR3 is TGCGCCAGCAGCTTGGCGGGGGGAAACACTGAAGCTTTCTTT. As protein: CASSLAGGNTEAFF. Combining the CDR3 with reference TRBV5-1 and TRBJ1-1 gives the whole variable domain KAGVTQTPRYLIKTRGQQVTLSCSPISGHRSVSWYQQTPGQGLQFLFEYFSETQRNKGNFPGRFSGRQFSNSRSEMNVSTLELGDSALYLCASSLAGGNTEAFFGQGTRLTVV.

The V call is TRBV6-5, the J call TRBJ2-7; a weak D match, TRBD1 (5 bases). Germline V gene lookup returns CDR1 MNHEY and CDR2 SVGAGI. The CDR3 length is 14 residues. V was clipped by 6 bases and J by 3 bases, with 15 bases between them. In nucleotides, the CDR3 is TGTGCCAGCAGCCAGGGTCCTGCCTACTACGAGCAGTACTTC. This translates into CASSQGPAYYEQYF.

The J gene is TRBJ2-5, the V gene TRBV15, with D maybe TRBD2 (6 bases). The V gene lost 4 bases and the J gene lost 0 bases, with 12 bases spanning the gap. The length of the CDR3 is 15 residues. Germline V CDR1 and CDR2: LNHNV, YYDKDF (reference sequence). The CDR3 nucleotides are TGTGCCACCAGCACCTCGGCGGGGTACCAAGAGACCCAGTACTTC. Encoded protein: CATSTSAGYQETQYF.

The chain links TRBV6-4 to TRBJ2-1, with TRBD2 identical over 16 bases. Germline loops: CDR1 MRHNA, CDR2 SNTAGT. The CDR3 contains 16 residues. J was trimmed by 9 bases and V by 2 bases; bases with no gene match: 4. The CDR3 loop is CASSDTGLAGGIEQFF. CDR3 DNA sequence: TGTGCCAGCAGTGACACGGGACTAGCGGGGGGGATTGAGCAGTTCTTC.